A single sample is the source of the 32 T cell receptor beta chains below, sequenced in a study of T-cell reconstitution after alpha-beta-depleted transplantation in children. It was with unique molecular identifiers that the TCRbeta library was prepared. TCRdb reprocessed the PCR reads via MiXCR and lists one record per CDR3 protein. The table records about 500,000 distinct CDR3 sequences, 32% of them present only once. The specimen comprised PBMCs from the stem cell graft donor, sampled from the stem cell graft. The receptors originated from a human donor who donated a stem cell graft to a child with aplastic anemia.

The chain couples TRBV10-3 to TRBJ2-7; D unresolved. Germline values: CDR1 ENHRY, CDR2 SYGVKD. The CDR3 length is 14 residues. Trimming cost V 0 bases and J 3 bases, with 9 bases left between them. The CDR3 here is CAISESMKHYEQYF. In DNA, the CDR3 is TGTGCCATCAGTGAGTCGATGAAACACTACGAGCAGTACTTC.

This chain uses TRBV12-3 or TRBV12-4 with TRBJ1-3; D is unresolved. This CDR3 is built from 13 residues. V lost 6 bases and J 6 bases, leaving 12 bases between the germline ends. The CDR3 sequence: CASSQDILNTIYF. The CDR3 coding sequence is TGTGCCAGCAGCCAAGACATCCTAAACACCATATATTTT.

This clonotype was found a few times. V usage is TRBV20-1 and J usage is TRBJ1-5; D is possibly TRBD1 (5 bases). Deletions cut 0 bases from V and 7 bases from J, with 16 bases between. The germline gives CDR1 DFQATT, CDR2 SNEGSKA (reference sequence). This CDR3 has 15 amino acids. In nucleotides, the CDR3 is TGCAGTGCTAGAGATCAATCCAGGCAGGGCCAGCCCCAGCATTTT. It encodes CSARDQSRQGQPQHF.

The chain joins TRBV7-9 to TRBJ1-6; 9 bases are shared with TRBD1. V lost 5 bases, J lost 6 bases, and 5 bases stayed unmatched. The CDR3 is made up of 15 amino acids. Looked up from germline, CDR1 is SEHNR and CDR2 is FQNEAQ (reference sequence). The CDR3 nucleotides are TGTGCCAGCAGCGCCATGACAGGGGGTAATTCACCCCTCCACTTT. Translating gives CASSAMTGGNSPLHF.

V usage is TRBV4-3 and J usage is TRBJ1-3; D is uncertain. The germline gives CDR1 LGHNA, CDR2 YSLEER. The ends were cut back, 1 base at V and 3 bases at J, with 10 bases in the middle. This CDR3 region has 15 residues. CDR3 sequence: CASSQGIEFGNTIYF. CDR3 nucleotide sequence: TGCGCCAGCAGCCAAGGGATCGAGTTTGGAAACACCATATATTTT.

This clonotype has just a few counts. J is TRBJ2-3 and V is TRBV10-1; 9 bases align to TRBD2. The junction had 7 bases not matched to a gene; V was cut back by 6 bases and J by 0 bases. This CDR3 contains 16 residues. CDR1 WNHNN and CDR2 SYGVQD come from the germline V gene (reference sequence). The CDR3 loop reads CASSQGSGGSTDTQYF. CDR3 sequence (DNA): TGCGCCAGCAGCCAGGGGAGCGGGGGGAGCACAGATACGCAGTATTTT.

The rearrangement uses TRBV18 and TRBJ2-5, with D possibly TRBD1 on 5 matching bases. Germline assignment: CDR1 KGHSH and CDR2 LQKENI. Trimming shortened V by 6 bases and J by 5 bases, and 16 bases separated the two germline ends. CDR3 size: 14 residues. Written as DNA, the CDR3 is TGTGCCAGCTCCCCGCAGACAGAAGGGGAGACCCAGTACTTC. It specifies CASSPQTEGETQYF.

This clonotype was counted only a few times. V is TRBV5-6 and J is TRBJ2-6; weak D call: TRBD1 (5 bases). The germline V gene encodes CDR1 SGHDT and CDR2 YYEEEE. The germline V and J ends were trimmed by 0 bases and 2 bases, with 9 bases remaining between them. CDR3 length: 16 residues. This CDR3 reads CASSLAETAGANVLTF. CDR3 DNA: TGTGCCAGCAGCTTGGCCGAGACAGCTGGGGCCAACGTCCTGACTTTC.

This chain joins TRBV10-3 and TRBJ2-2; a possible D gene is TRBD2 (5 bases). Trimming pared 3 bases from V and 1 base from J, leaving 9 bases between. The germline gives CDR1 ENHRY, CDR2 SYGVKD. This CDR3 comprises 15 residues. The DNA for the CDR3 is TGTGCCATCAGTGATCTCGAGGGGAACACCGGGGAGCTGTTTTTT. Translation: CAISDLEGNTGELFF.

This clonotype has a single count. The chain couples TRBV12-3 or TRBV12-4 to TRBJ2-1; D perhaps matches TRBD1 (6 bases). This CDR3 contains 13 residues. V was clipped by 6 bases and J by 3 bases, with 9 bases between them. In DNA form, the CDR3 reads TGTGCCAGCAGGCAGGGGAACTACAATGAGCAGTTCTTC. Translated: CASRQGNYNEQFF.

A word on this clonotype: This could be a read error, since a much larger clone is one nucleotide away. In nucleotides, the CDR3 is TGTGCCAGCAGCTTGGGCCACGAGCAGTACGTC. Protein sequence: CASSLGHEQYV. The chain recombines TRBV5-6 with TRBJ2-7; no definite D call. Germline CDR1 reads SGHDT; CDR2 reads YYEEEE. The CDR3 totals 11 residues. V lost 0 bases and J lost 5, with 3 bases in between.

V gene TRBV4-2 combines with J gene TRBJ2-6, with D uncertain. Germline assignment: CDR1 LGHNA and CDR2 YNFKEQ. CDR3 size: 15 residues. V lost 0 bases and J lost 1, with 4 bases in between. CDR3 protein: CASSQDASGANVLTF. The CDR3 nucleotides read TGTGCCAGCAGCCAAGACGCGTCTGGGGCCAACGTCCTGACTTTC.

This sequence joins TRBV9 and TRBJ2-5, with D perhaps matching TRBD2 (6 bases). V was pared by 4 bases and J by 5 bases, with 12 bases between. Germline V gives CDR1 SGDLS, CDR2 YYNGEE. The CDR3 covers 13 residues. The DNA for the CDR3 is TGTGCCAGCAGCCCCTTCCTAGCGGAGACCCAGTACTTC. As protein: CASSPFLAETQYF. The whole variable domain, filled in from reference TRBV9 and TRBJ2-5, reads DSGVTQTPKHLITATGQRVTLRCSPRSGDLSVYWYQQSLDQGLQFLIQYYNGEERAKGNILERFSAQQFPDLHSELNLSSLELGDSALYFCASSPFLAETQYFGPGTRLLVL.

The chain recombines TRBV6-5 with TRBJ2-1, with D tentatively TRBD2 (6 bases). V dropped 1 base and J dropped 5 bases, with 9 bases sitting between them. The CDR3 runs to 14 residues. Germline V gives CDR1 MNHEY, CDR2 SVGAGI. The CDR3 region has the DNA TGTGCCAGCAGTTACTGGCCTAGCGACAATGAGCAGTTCTTC. This encodes CASSYWPSDNEQFF.

The genes are TRBV6-2 or TRBV6-3 and TRBJ2-1; TRBD2 agrees at 8 bases. The CDR3 length is 16 residues. Trimming removed 0 bases from V and 1 base from J; junction bases left unmatched: 2. Germline assignment: CDR1 MNHEY and CDR2 SVGEGT. The CDR3, as DNA: TGTGCCAGCAGTTACTCCAGCGGGAGTTCCTACAATGAGCAGTTCTTC. It translates to CASSYSSGSSYNEQFF.

V usage is TRBV6-5 and J usage is TRBJ2-2; no clear D gene. The germline V gene encodes CDR1 MNHEY and CDR2 SVGAGI. The V end lost 1 base, the J end lost 3 bases, and 0 bases lay between the germline ends. The CDR3 has 12 residues. The CDR3 here is CASSYYTGELFF. In DNA form, the CDR3 reads TGTGCCAGCAGTTACTACACCGGGGAGCTGTTTTTT.

This clonotype was seen a few times. The chain employs TRBV19 and TRBJ2-3; 8 nucleotides align to TRBD2. From germline, CDR1 is LNHDA and CDR2 SQIVND (reference sequence). The CDR3 is 14 amino acids. Trimming cost V 7 bases and J 1 base; bases outside gene matches: 4. The CDR3 here is CASNPGGRTDTQYF. CDR3 bases: TGTGCCAGTAACCCGGGGGGGCGCACAGATACGCAGTATTTT.

This clonotype showed up just a few times. This chain connects TRBV19 to TRBJ1-5; maybe TRBD1 (6 bases). Germline V lookup: CDR1 LNHDA, CDR2 SQIVND (reference sequence). Trimming cost V 1 base and J 1 base, with 8 bases left between them. There are 15 residues in the CDR3. DNA of the CDR3: TGTGCCAGTAGTATAGCACAGGGAAGCAATCAGCCCCAGCATTTT. The encoded protein is CASSIAQGSNQPQHF.

CDR3 sequence reads: CASSRLVSYEQYF. CDR3 in DNA: TGTGCCAGTAGTCGACTAGTCAGCTACGAGCAGTACTTC. V is TRBV19 and J is TRBJ2-7; a weak D match, TRBD2 (6 bases). Germline CDR1 is LNHDA and CDR2 is SQIVND (reference sequence). Trimming pared 5 bases from V and 3 bases from J, leaving 11 bases between. This CDR3 is built from 13 residues.

This clonotype was detected ten times or more. Mismatch with germline at one junction end may stem from a read error. In DNA form, the CDR3 reads TGCAGTGCTAGAGATGACGCCCAGGTGCACTTC. This sequence encodes CSARDDAQVHF. The chain employs TRBV20-1 and TRBJ2-7; D remains unclear. The length of the CDR3 is 11 residues. Germline CDR1 reads DFQATT; CDR2 reads SNEGSKA (reference sequence).

The genes are TRBV4-2 and TRBJ2-1; D could derive from TRBD1 or TRBD2 (7 bases each). Germline CDR1 reads LGHNA; CDR2 reads YNFKEQ. The CDR3 runs to 19 residues. V was trimmed by 2 bases and J by 1 base, leaving 21 bases between them. The CDR3 loop is CASSQKGARSGASYNEQFF. CDR3 coding DNA: TGTGCCAGCAGCCAAAAGGGGGCGCGGAGCGGGGCTTCCTACAATGAGCAGTTCTTC.

The CDR3: CASSLNDISYEQYF. The CDR3 nucleotides are TGTGCCAGCAGCCTCAACGACATATCCTACGAGCAGTACTTC. The V gene is TRBV7-8, the J gene TRBJ2-7, with D unclear. Per the germline V gene, CDR1 is SGHVS and CDR2 is FQNEAQ. The CDR3 runs to 14 residues. The ends were cut back, 5 bases at V and 1 base at J, with 12 bases in the middle.

The V gene is TRBV9, the J gene TRBJ2-1; D is unresolved. CDR3 length: 15 amino acids. Between the trimmed V and J ends, which lost 0 bases and 10 bases, there was a span of 17 bases. CDR1 SGDLS and CDR2 YYNGEE come from the germline V gene. As DNA, the CDR3 is TGTGCCAGCAGCGTAGGAGTAAATCCATTGGGGGAGCAGTTCTTC. The encoded protein is CASSVGVNPLGEQFF.

This chain joins TRBV7-2 and TRBJ1-2; D is undetermined. The CDR3 totals 11 residues. Trimming removed 5 bases from V and 8 bases from J, with 9 bases in between. The germline CDR1 and CDR2 sequences are SGHTA and FQGNSA. This chain's CDR3 is CASSPVVGYTF. CDR3 nucleotides: TGTGCCAGCAGCCCAGTAGTAGGCTACACCTTC.

The chain combines TRBV19 with TRBJ2-5; D gene uncertain. Germline CDR1 and CDR2: LNHDA and SQIVND (reference sequence). The CDR3 contains 12 residues. V lost 7 bases and J 4 bases, leaving 10 bases between the germline ends. The CDR3 DNA is TGTGCCAGTATGTCAGGCGGAGAGACCCAGTACTTC. This encodes CASMSGGETQYF.

This clonotype showed up just once. V is TRBV4-3 and J is TRBJ2-3; D is ambiguous. CDR3 length equals 14 residues. From germline, CDR1 is LGHNA and CDR2 YSLEER. With 1 base removed from V and 4 bases from J, the gap between germline ends came to 9 bases. The CDR3 coding sequence is TGCGCCAGCAGCCAAGGGTCGGCCCCAGATACGCAGTATTTT. It specifies CASSQGSAPDTQYF.

V is TRBV12-3 or TRBV12-4 and J is TRBJ1-1; 9 positions agree with TRBD1. The junction had 5 bases not matched to a gene; V was cut back by 6 bases and J by 3 bases. This CDR3 has 14 residues. DNA for the CDR3: TGTGCCAGCAGATCCGGGACAGGGTACACTGAAGCTTTCTTT. It codes for CASRSGTGYTEAFF.

Many counts were recorded for this clonotype. The chain has TRBV29-1 and TRBJ2-5; possibly TRBD1 for D (6 bases). The CDR3 loop spans 13 amino acids. CDR1 is SQVTM and CDR2 is ANQGSEA in the germline V gene. V was shortened by 4 bases and J by 4 bases, with 13 bases between the two germline ends. The CDR3 loop is CSVGQQGSETQYF. The CDR3 region has the DNA TGCAGCGTTGGCCAGCAGGGGTCAGAGACCCAGTACTTC.

The chain recombines TRBV10-2 with TRBJ1-4, with D hard to call. The CDR3 sequence is 15 residues long. Germline-derived CDR1 and CDR2 are WSHSY and SAAADI. V shed 2 bases and J shed 7 bases, with 14 bases lying between them. The CDR3 reads CASSEPSAGGEKLFF. In DNA, the CDR3 is TGCGCCAGCAGTGAGCCGTCAGCGGGAGGTGAAAAACTGTTTTTT.

The chain links TRBV5-4 to TRBJ1-1, with D uncertain. There are 15 residues in the CDR3. CDR1 SGHNT and CDR2 YYREEE come from the germline V gene (reference sequence). Trimming took 4 bases from V and 4 from J, leaving 17 bases between them. The CDR3 reads CASSPGSKGSTEAFF. CDR3 nucleotides: TGTGCCAGCAGCCCGGGAAGTAAAGGGAGCACTGAAGCTTTCTTT.

J is TRBJ2-7 and V is TRBV7-2; weak D call: TRBD1 (5 bases). Germline lookup yields CDR1 SGHTA and CDR2 FQGNSA. The length of the CDR3 is 14 residues. The ends were cut back, 0 bases at V and 4 bases at J, with 10 bases in the middle. For the CDR3, the DNA is TGTGCCAGCAGCTTAGCCGGGTCAGGGTACGAGCAGTACGTC. This codes for CASSLAGSGYEQYV.

This clonotype appeared a few times. The V and J genes are TRBV24-1 and TRBJ1-2; tentatively, D is TRBD1 (5 bases). CDR1 is KGHDR and CDR2 is SFDVKD in the germline V gene. Trimming shortened V by 5 bases and J by 2 bases, and 8 bases separated the two germline ends. The CDR3 loop spans 13 amino acids. The CDR3 loop reads CATSGRGNYGYTF. The CDR3 DNA follows: TGTGCCACCAGTGGGCGGGGGAACTATGGCTACACCTTC.